This TCR beta chain was sequenced during a study of T cell repertoires in cytomegalovirus infection. TCRdb reprocessed the reads with MiXCR, giving one entry per CDR3 protein. The data contain approximately 390,000 distinct CDR3 sequences, about 35% of them singletons. A word on this clonotype: Antigen specificity is unknown.

Germline trimming cut 4 bases from V and 3 bases from J; bases unmatched to any gene: 7. Per germline, CDR1 SQVTM and CDR2 ANQGSEA. This CDR3 region has 14 residues. The receptor comes from a human donor in good health (CMV status not recorded). Some clones in this sample may be carry-over from other donors' samples. This chain uses TRBV29-1 with TRBJ2-3; 7 bases match TRBD2. The sample was cultured PBMCs, taken from culture after CMV antigen stimulation. The CDR3: CSVVSRERTDTQYF. In DNA, the CDR3 is TGCAGCGTTGTGTCGCGGGAGAGGACAGATACGCAGTATTTT.